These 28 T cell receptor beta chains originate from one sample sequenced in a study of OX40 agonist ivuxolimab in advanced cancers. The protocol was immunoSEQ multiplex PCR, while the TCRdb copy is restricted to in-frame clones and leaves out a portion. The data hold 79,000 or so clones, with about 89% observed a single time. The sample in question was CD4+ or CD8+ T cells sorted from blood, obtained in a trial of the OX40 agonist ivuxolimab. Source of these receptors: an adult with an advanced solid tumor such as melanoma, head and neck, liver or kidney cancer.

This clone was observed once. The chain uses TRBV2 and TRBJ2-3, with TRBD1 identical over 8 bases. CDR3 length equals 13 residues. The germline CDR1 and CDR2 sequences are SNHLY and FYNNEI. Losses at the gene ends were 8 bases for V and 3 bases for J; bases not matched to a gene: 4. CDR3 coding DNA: TGTGCCAGCGGCGGACAGGGAACAGATACGCAGTATTTT. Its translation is CASGGQGTDTQYF.

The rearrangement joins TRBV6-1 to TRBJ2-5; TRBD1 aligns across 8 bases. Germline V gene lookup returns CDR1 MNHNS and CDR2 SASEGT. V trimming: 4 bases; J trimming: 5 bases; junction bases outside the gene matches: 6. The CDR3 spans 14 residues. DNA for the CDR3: TGTGCCAGCAGTGCCCCAGGGGGCGGGGAGACCCAGTACTTC. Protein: CASSAPGGGETQYF.

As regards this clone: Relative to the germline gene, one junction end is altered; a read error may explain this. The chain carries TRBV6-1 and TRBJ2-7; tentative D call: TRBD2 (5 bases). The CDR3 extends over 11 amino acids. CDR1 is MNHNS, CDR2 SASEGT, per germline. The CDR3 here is CASSDMATNHF. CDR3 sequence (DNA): TGTGCCAGCAGTGATATGGCGACTAACCACTTC.

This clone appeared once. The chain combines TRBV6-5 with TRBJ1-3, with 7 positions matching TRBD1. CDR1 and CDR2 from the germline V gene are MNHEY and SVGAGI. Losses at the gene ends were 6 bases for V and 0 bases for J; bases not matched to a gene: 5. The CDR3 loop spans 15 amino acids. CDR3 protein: CASRRTGVSGNTIYF. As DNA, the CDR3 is TGTGCCAGCAGGAGGACAGGCGTCTCTGGAAACACCATATATTTT.

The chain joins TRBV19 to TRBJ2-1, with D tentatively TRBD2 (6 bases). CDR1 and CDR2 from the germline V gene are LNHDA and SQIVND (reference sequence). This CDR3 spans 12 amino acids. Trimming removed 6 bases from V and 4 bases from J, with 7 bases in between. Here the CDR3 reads CASSGRYNEQFF. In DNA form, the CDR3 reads TGTGCCAGTAGCGGGAGATACAATGAGCAGTTCTTC.

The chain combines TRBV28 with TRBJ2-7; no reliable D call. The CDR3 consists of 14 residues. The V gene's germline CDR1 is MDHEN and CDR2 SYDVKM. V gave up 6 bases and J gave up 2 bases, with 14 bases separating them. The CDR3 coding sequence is TGTGCCAGCAGGGGTGATGCTAAAACCTACGAGCAGTACTTC. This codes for CASRGDAKTYEQYF.

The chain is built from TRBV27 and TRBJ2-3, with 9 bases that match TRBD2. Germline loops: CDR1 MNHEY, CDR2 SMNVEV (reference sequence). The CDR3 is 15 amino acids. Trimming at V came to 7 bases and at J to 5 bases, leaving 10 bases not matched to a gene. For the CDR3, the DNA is TGTGCCAGCAACCCGATAGCGGGAGTCGGAGATACGCAGTATTTT. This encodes CASNPIAGVGDTQYF.

The CDR3 loop reads CASSSGLARGTGELFF. The CDR3, as DNA: TGTGCCAGCAGCTCCGGACTGGCCAGGGGCACCGGGGAGCTGTTTTTT. The chain links TRBV7-2 to TRBJ2-2; D possibly corresponds to TRBD1 (6 bases). This CDR3 region has 16 residues. Trimming took off 4 bases at V and 4 bases at J, with 16 bases between the two ends. Germline V gene sequence: CDR1 SGHTA, CDR2 FQGNSA.

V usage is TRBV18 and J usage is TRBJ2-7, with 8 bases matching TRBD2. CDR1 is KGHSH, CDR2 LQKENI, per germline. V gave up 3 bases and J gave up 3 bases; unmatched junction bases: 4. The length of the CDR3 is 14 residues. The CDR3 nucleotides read TGTGCCAGCTCACCTACCGGGACTAGCTACGAGCAGTACTTC. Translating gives CASSPTGTSYEQYF.

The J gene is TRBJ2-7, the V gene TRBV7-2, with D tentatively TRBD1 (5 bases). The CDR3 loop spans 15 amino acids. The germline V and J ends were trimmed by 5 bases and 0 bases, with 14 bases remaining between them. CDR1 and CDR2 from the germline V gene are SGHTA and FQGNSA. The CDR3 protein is CASSPRQLSSYEQYF. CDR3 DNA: TGTGCCAGCAGCCCAAGACAGCTTAGCTCCTACGAGCAGTACTTC.

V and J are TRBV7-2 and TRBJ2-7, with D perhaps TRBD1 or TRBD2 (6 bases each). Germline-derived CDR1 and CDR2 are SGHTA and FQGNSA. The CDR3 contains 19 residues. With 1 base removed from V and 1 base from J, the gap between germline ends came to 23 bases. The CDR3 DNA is TGTGCCAGCAGCTTAGTCAGGGGACTTAGTTTGGGGGTGTCCTACGAGCAGTACTTC. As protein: CASSLVRGLSLGVSYEQYF.

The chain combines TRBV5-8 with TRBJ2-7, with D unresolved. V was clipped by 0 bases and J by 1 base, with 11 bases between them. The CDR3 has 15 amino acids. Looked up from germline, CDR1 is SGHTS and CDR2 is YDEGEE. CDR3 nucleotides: TGTGCCAGCAGCTTGGCCCAGGTGGTATCCTACGAGCAGTACTTC. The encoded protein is CASSLAQVVSYEQYF. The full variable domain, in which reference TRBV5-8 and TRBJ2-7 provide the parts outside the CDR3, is EAGVTQSPTHLIKTRGQQATLRCSPISGHTSVYWYQQALGLGLQFLLWYDEGEERNRGNFPPRFSGRQFPNYSSELNVNALELEDSALYLCASSLAQVVSYEQYFGPGTRLTVT.

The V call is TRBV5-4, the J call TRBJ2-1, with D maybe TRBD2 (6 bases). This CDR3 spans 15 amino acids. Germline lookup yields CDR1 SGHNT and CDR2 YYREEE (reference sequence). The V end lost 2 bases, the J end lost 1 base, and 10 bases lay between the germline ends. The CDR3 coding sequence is TGTGCCAGCAGCTTCGGAGGGAATTCCTACAATGAGCAGTTCTTC. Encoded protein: CASSFGGNSYNEQFF.

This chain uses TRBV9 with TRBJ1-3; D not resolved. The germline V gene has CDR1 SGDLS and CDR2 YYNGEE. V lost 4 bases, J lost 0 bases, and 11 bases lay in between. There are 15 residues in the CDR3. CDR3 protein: CASSPHLSSGNTIYF. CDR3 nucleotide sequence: TGTGCCAGCAGCCCACATCTCTCCTCTGGAAACACCATATATTTT.

The CDR3 nucleotides read TGTGCCAGCAGTTTAAGTAGGGGGAGACCAGTTAGCCGCACAGATACGCAGTATTTT. Protein sequence: CASSLSRGRPVSRTDTQYF. This chain uses TRBV27 with TRBJ2-3; perhaps TRBD1 as D (6 bases). In germline, CDR1 is MNHEY, CDR2 SMNVEV (reference sequence). The CDR3 has 19 residues. V was cut by 2 bases and J by 1 base, with 22 bases left in between.

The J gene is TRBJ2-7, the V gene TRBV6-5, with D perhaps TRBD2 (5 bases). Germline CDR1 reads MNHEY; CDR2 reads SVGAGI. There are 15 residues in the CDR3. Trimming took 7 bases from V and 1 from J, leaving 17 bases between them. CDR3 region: CASTPESGASYEQYF. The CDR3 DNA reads TGTGCCAGCACCCCAGAAAGCGGCGCTTCCTACGAGCAGTACTTC.

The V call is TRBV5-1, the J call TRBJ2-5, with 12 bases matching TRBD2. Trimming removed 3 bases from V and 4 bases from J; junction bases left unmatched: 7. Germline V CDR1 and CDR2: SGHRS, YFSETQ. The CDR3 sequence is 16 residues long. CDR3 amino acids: CASSSGLAGSRETQYF. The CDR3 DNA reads TGCGCCAGCAGCTCCGGACTAGCGGGATCGAGAGAGACCCAGTACTTC.

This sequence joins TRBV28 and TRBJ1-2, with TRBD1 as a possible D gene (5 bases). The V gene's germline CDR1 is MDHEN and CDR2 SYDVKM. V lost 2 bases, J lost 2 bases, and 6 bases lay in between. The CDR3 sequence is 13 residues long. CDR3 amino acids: CASSLAGNYGYTF. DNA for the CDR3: TGTGCCAGCAGTTTAGCAGGGAACTATGGCTACACCTTC.

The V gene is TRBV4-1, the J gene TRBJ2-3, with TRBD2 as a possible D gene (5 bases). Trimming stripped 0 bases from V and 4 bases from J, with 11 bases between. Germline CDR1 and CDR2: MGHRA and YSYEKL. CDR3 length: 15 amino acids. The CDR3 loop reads CASSQDSRGSDTQYF. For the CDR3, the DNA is TGCGCCAGCAGCCAAGATAGTCGGGGATCAGATACGCAGTATTTT.

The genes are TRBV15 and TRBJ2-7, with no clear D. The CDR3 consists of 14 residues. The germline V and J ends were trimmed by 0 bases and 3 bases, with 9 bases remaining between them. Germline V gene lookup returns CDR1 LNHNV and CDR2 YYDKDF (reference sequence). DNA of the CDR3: TGTGCCACCAGCAGAGATTCGGGCGGCTACGAGCAGTACTTC. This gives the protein CATSRDSGGYEQYF.

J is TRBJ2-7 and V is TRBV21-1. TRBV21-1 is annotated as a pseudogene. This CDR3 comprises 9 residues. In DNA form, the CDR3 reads TGTGCCAGCAGCAAAGAAAAGTACTTC. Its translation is CASSKEKYF.

The CDR3 here is CASTKEGPGELFF. The CDR3 DNA reads TGTGCCAGTACTAAAGAGGGGCCCGGGGAGCTGTTTTTT. The chain has TRBV19 and TRBJ2-2; D assignment may be TRBD1 or TRBD2 (5 bases each). With 7 bases removed from V and 6 bases from J, the gap between germline ends came to 12 bases. The CDR3 length is 13 residues. Germline assignment: CDR1 LNHDA and CDR2 SQIVND (reference sequence).

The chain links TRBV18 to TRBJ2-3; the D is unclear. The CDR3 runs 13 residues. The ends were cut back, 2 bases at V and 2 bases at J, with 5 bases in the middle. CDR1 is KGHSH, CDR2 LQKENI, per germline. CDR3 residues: CASSPSITDTQYF. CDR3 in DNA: TGTGCCAGCTCACCATCGATCACAGATACGCAGTATTTT.

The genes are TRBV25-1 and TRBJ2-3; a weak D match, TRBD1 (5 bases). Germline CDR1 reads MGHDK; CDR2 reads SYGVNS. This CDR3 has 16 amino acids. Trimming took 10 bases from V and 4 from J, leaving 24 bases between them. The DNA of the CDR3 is TGTGCCACCGTGAGTAATGGTGGCCAGGGCCCAGATACGCAGTATTTT. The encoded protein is CATVSNGGQGPDTQYF.

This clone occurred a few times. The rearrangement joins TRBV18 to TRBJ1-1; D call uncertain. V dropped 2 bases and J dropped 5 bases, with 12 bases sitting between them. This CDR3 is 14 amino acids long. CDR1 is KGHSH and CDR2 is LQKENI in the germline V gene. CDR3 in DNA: TGTGCCAGCTCACCATTCGAGATGAGGACTGAAGCTTTCTTT. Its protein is CASSPFEMRTEAFF.

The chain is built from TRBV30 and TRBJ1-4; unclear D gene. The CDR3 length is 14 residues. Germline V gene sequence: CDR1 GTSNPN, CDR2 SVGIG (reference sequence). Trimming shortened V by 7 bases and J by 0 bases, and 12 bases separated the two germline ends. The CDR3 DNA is TGTGCCTTAATGGACGGAGCAACTAATGAAAAACTGTTTTTT. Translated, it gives CALMDGATNEKLFF.

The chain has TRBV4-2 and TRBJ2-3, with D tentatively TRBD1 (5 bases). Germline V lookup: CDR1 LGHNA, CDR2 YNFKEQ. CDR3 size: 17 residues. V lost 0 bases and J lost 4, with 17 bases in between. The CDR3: CASSQDPQGAGADTQYF. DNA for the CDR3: TGTGCCAGCAGCCAAGATCCCCAGGGCGCCGGAGCAGATACGCAGTATTTT.

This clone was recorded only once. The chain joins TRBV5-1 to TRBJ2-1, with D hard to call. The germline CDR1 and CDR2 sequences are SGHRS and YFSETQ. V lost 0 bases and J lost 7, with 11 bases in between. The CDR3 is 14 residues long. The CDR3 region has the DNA TGCGCCAGCAGCTTGGGCCAGTTCGGGAATGAGCAGTTCTTC. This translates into CASSLGQFGNEQFF. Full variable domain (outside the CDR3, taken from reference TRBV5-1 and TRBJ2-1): KAGVTQTPRYLIKTRGQQVTLSCSPISGHRSVSWYQQTPGQGLQFLFEYFSETQRNKGNFPGRFSGRQFSNSRSEMNVSTLELGDSALYLCASSLGQFGNEQFFGPGTRLTVL.